The clone carrying this TCR beta chain was observed a handful of times. Antigen unknown. These data are taken from a study of T cell repertoires in cytomegalovirus infection. General study findings and limits: What dominated the ex vivo response were HLA-C-restricted CMV-specific TCR beta clonotypes.

This CDR3 region has 18 residues. CDR1 and CDR2 (germline): SQVTM, ANQGSEA. Trimming removed 7 bases from V and 4 bases from J; junction bases left unmatched: 16. MiXCR was run by TCRdb on the reads, yielding one entry per CDR3 protein. The sample holds about 740,000 distinct CDR3 sequences, roughly 35% seen once. This chain links TRBV29-1 with TRBJ1-6; 10 bases fit TRBD1. The receptor comes from a human donor in good health (CMV status not recorded). Some clones in this sample may be carry-over from other donors' samples. Sample: PBMCs. The CDR3 protein is CSALGQGGPPSYNSPLHF. The CDR3 DNA sequence: TGCAGCGCACTCGGACAGGGGGGCCCACCGTCATATAATTCACCCCTCCACTTT.